The rows below give T cell receptor beta chains drawn from one sample of a study of shared clonotypes between healthy human individuals. Repertoires were generated with immunoSEQ multiplex PCR, while TCRdb's copy carries only in-frame clones and drops some. The sample includes roughly 760,000 clones, less than 85% of them seen just once. The sequenced material came from memory CD4+ T cells sorted from blood. These receptors all stem from a woman aged 30 to 39 in good health. CDR3s include the opening cysteine and the closing phenylalanine or tryptophan.

j_gene | v_gene | CDR3aa
TRBJ2-5 | TRBV12-1 | CASRLEGVGTGIETQYF
TRBJ2-1 | TRBV18 | CASSPLPVLGQGIEQFF
TRBJ2-7 | TRBV11-1 | CASSLGFTGAYEQYF
TRBJ2-7 | TRBV28 | CASSKWRFEQYF
TRBJ1-2 | TRBV2 | CASIADRGRLGYTF
TRBJ2-7 | TRBV5-1 | CASSLATGGPYEQYF
TRBJ2-7 | TRBV2 | CASSLTDSPRF
TRBJ2-3 | TRBV5-1 | CASSFGLLAGVGDTQYF
TRBJ1-5 | TRBV27 | CASSFTPLSNQPQHF
TRBJ2-7 | TRBV5-1 | CASSSGTVDYEQYF
TRBJ2-7 | TRBV13 | CASSLAWEQYF
TRBJ2-7 | TRBV11-2 | CASSLPGPYEQYF
TRBJ2-3 | TRBV6-4 | CASSSGAGTDTQYF
TRBJ1-1 | TRBV28 | CASSHQGGVTEAFF
TRBJ1-1 | TRBV7-9 | CASSLGGSGTEAFF